The 21 T cell receptor beta chains below come from one sample, sequenced in a study of monozygotic twins with inflammatory bowel disease. TCRdb derives one entry per CDR3 protein from the 5' RACE reads, leaving out DNA. The data show around 400,000 distinct CDR3 sequences, and the top ten clones hold more than 2%. The sequencing input was blood. The receptors were sampled from a human donor with ulcerative colitis or Crohn's disease, or a healthy co-twin of an affected twin (not recorded which).

The chain has TRBV18 and TRBJ2-7. This CDR3 is built from 14 residues. Germline V gene sequence: CDR1 KGHSH, CDR2 LQKENI. CDR3 amino acids: CASSPPYGTYEQYF.

This chain's CDR3 is CASSIDSNSNQPQHF. V is TRBV12-3 or TRBV12-4 and J is TRBJ1-5. This CDR3 is 15 amino acids long.

This chain links TRBV6-6 with TRBJ1-2; TCRdb selects TRBD1, and the lack of DNA leaves this call unchecked. The CDR3 is 13 residues long. Germline-derived CDR1 and CDR2 are MNHNY and SVGAGI (reference sequence). The CDR3 reads CASTEGGGRSYTF.

V is TRBV30 and J is TRBJ1-1; TCRdb gives TRBD1 as the D gene, but with no DNA this cannot be confirmed. The CDR3 has 14 amino acids. Germline CDR1 and CDR2: GTSNPN and SVGIG (reference sequence). The CDR3 sequence is CAWSTGIMNTEAFF.

The gene calls are TRBV29-1 and TRBJ2-5; the TCRdb call, TRBD1, lacks DNA for checking. The CDR3 covers 14 residues. Germline CDR1 and CDR2: SQVTM and ANQGSEA. The CDR3 reads CSVEPTGGQETQYF.

The chain joins TRBV13 to TRBJ1-6. Per the germline V gene, CDR1 is PRHDT and CDR2 is FYEKMQ (reference sequence). This CDR3 has 14 residues. CDR3 region: CASSASNHNSPLHF. The complete variable domain, with remaining parts taken from reference TRBV13 and TRBJ1-6, reads AAGVIQSPRHLIKEKRETATLKCYPIPRHDTVYWYQQGPGQDPQFLISFYEKMQSDKGSIPDRFSAQQFSDYHSELNMSSLELGDSALYFCASSASNHNSPLHFGNGTRLTVT.

The V gene is TRBV5-5, the J gene TRBJ2-7; TCRdb outputs TRBD2, but without DNA this stays unchecked. This CDR3 contains 15 residues. Germline assignment: CDR1 SGHKS and CDR2 YYEKEE (reference sequence). CDR3 amino acids: CASSRTSAVSYEQYF.

This rearrangement joins TRBV30 to TRBJ1-3. CDR3 length equals 11 residues. Germline V gene data show CDR1 as GTSNPN and CDR2 as SVGIG (reference sequence). The CDR3 region is CAWSSMDTIYF. The full variable domain, in which reference TRBV30 and TRBJ1-3 provide the parts outside the CDR3, is SQTIHQWPATLVQPVGSPLSLECTVEGTSNPNLYWYRQAAGRGLQLLFYSVGIGQISSEVPQNLSASRPQDRQFILSSKKLLLSDSGFYLCAWSSMDTIYFGEGSWLTVV.

The V and J genes are TRBV5-1 and TRBJ2-1; lacking DNA, the TRBD1 call made by TCRdb goes unchecked. The CDR3 runs 15 residues. Germline CDR1 and CDR2: SGHRS and YFSETQ. The CDR3 is CASSVTGGIYNEQFF. Using reference TRBV5-1 and TRBJ2-1 for the parts outside the CDR3, the full variable domain is KAGVTQTPRYLIKTRGQQVTLSCSPISGHRSVSWYQQTPGQGLQFLFEYFSETQRNKGNFPGRFSGRQFSNSRSEMNVSTLELGDSALYLCASSVTGGIYNEQFFGPGTRLTVL.

The chain carries TRBV6-1 and TRBJ1-3; with no DNA, the TCRdb D assignment of TRBD1 cannot be verified. Germline V gene data show CDR1 as MNHNS and CDR2 as SASEGT. The CDR3 covers 16 residues. CDR3 region: CASSPWTGSSGNTIYF.

This chain joins TRBV14 and TRBJ2-5; TCRdb picks TRBD2, but there is no DNA to check that call. The CDR3 contains 17 residues. The germline V gene encodes CDR1 SGHDN and CDR2 FVKESK. Here the CDR3 reads CASSQDRPSGLQETQYF.

The chain carries TRBV20-1 and TRBJ2-1; TCRdb's D call, TRBD2, is unchecked because there is no DNA. Germline CDR1 reads DFQATT; CDR2 reads SNEGSKA (reference sequence). The CDR3 runs to 15 residues. Here the CDR3 reads CSARSRSSPGRKQFF.

The rearrangement uses TRBV5-1 and TRBJ2-1. There are 15 residues in the CDR3. Germline V gene sequence: CDR1 SGHRS, CDR2 YFSETQ. CDR3 amino acids: CASSLAVITDNEQFF.

This chain connects TRBV20-1 to TRBJ2-5; TCRdb lists TRBD1, though no DNA is available to test this call. CDR1 DFQATT and CDR2 SNEGSKA come from the germline V gene (reference sequence). The CDR3 extends over 14 amino acids. CDR3 sequence: CSAAGTGKQETQYF.

This chain joins TRBV9 and TRBJ1-5; the D call of TRBD1 rests on TCRdb alone, since no DNA is present to check it. Germline CDR1 reads SGDLS; CDR2 reads YYNGEE. This CDR3 has 15 amino acids. The CDR3 spells CASSVGQGALQPQHF.

The chain employs TRBV7-2 and TRBJ2-7; TCRdb outputs TRBD1, but without DNA this stays unchecked. The CDR3 contains 13 residues. Germline loops: CDR1 SGHTA, CDR2 FQGNSA. The CDR3 region is CASSLGQQYEQYF.

V and J are TRBV19 and TRBJ1-6; with no DNA, the TCRdb D assignment of TRBD1 cannot be verified. Germline CDR1 LNHDA, CDR2 SQIVND (reference sequence). This CDR3 is built from 14 residues. CDR3 protein: CASSIAGVGPPLHF. The complete variable domain, with remaining parts taken from reference TRBV19 and TRBJ1-6, reads DGGITQSPKYLFRKEGQNVTLSCEQNLNHDAMYWYRQDPGQGLRLIYYSQIVNDFQKGDIAEGYSVSREKKESFPLTVTSAQKNPTAFYLCASSIAGVGPPLHFGNGTRLTVT.

The chain joins TRBV7-2 to TRBJ2-3; TCRdb's assignment of TRBD1 cannot be checked, as there is no DNA. In germline, CDR1 is SGHTA, CDR2 FQGNSA. This CDR3 contains 17 residues. The chain's CDR3 is CASSTTGLYSSTDTQYF.

CDR3 loop: CASREGTGVSYEQYF. The chain recombines TRBV10-2 with TRBJ2-7; the D gene TCRdb calls, TRBD1, cannot be checked with no DNA. This CDR3 has 15 residues. From germline, CDR1 is WSHSY and CDR2 SAAADI.

The chain employs TRBV5-4 and TRBJ1-1; the TCRdb D gene call, TRBD1, has no DNA to confirm it. The CDR3 spans 12 residues. The germline gives CDR1 SGHNT, CDR2 YYREEE (reference sequence). The CDR3 sequence is CASSRDVTEAFF.

V and J are TRBV5-1 and TRBJ2-3; TCRdb designates TRBD2, a call that cannot be tested without DNA. This CDR3 spans 14 amino acids. CDR1 is SGHRS and CDR2 is YFSETQ in the germline V gene. CDR3 amino acids: CASSLKGQTDTQYF.